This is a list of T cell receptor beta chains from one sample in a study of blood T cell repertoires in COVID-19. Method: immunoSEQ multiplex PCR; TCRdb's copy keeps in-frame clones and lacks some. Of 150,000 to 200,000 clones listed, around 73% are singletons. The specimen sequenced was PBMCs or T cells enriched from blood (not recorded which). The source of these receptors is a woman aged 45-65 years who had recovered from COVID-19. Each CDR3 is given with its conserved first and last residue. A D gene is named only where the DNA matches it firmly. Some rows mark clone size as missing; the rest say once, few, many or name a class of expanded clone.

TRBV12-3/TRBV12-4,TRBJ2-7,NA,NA,TGTGCCAGCAGCTATTCTAGCTCCTACGAGCAGTACTTC,CASSYSSSYEQYF
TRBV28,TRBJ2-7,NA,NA,TGTGCCAGCAGTTTTTACGGGAGTTCAAGGGAGCAGTACTTC,CASSFYGSSREQYF
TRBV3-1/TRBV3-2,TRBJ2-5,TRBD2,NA,TGTGCCAGCAGCCAAGCGGGGGGGCGAGGGACCCAGTACTTC,CASSQAGGRGTQYF
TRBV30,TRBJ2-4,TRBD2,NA,TGTGCCTGGAGTCCTGGACTAGCGGGAGTGGTTGGCATTCAGTACTTC,CAWSPGLAGVVGIQYF
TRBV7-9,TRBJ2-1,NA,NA,TGTGCCAGCAGGCCCAGGCCCCCCCTGAATGAGCAGTTCTTC,CASRPRPPLNEQFF
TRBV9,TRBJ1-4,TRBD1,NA,TGTGCCAGCACCCGGACAGGTCAAAATGAAAAACTGTTTTTT,CASTRTGQNEKLFF
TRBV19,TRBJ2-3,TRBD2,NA,TGTGCCAGTAGTCTACTAGCGGGAGTTGAGGTTACGCAGTATTTT,CASSLLAGVEVTQYF
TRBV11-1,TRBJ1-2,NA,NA,TGTGCCAGCAGCTTAGAGCCCAGGGGAAACTATGGCTACACCTTC,CASSLEPRGNYGYTF
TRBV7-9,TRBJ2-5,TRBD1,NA,TGTGCCAGCAGCGCCCCGTGGGGACAGGGTAAAGAGACCCAGTACTTC,CASSAPWGQGKETQYF
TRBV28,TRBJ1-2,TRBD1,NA,TGTGCCAGCATCCCGGGACAGGGAAGTGGGGATTATGGCTACACCTTC,CASIPGQGSGDYGYTF
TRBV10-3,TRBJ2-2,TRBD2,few,TGTGCCATCAGTGGGGGGACTAGCGGGAGGACGGAAAACACCGGGGAGCTGTTTTTT,CAISGGTSGRTENTGELFF
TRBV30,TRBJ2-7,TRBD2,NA,TGTGCCTGGAGTCCGGGACTAGCGACCTACGAGCAGTACTTC,CAWSPGLATYEQYF
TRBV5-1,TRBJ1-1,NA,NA,TGCGCCAGCAGCTTCCGAATGCCCCGGGACACTGAAGCTTTCTTT,CASSFRMPRDTEAFF
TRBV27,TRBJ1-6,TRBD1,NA,TGTGCCAGCAGCCTCGACAGGGGTGCATCACCCCTCCACTTT,CASSLDRGASPLHF
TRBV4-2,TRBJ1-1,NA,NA,TGTGCCAGCAGCCGAAAGTTGCCGATTAAGTTTTCGCAGGACTTGAACACTGAAGCTTTCTTT,CASSRKLPIKFSQDLNTEAFF
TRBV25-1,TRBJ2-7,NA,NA,TGTGCCAGCAGTGGAGCGGAGGGACCCTACGAGCAGTACTTC,CASSGAEGPYEQYF
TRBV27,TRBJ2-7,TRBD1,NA,TGTGCCAGCAGGCCGCCCGGGACAGGAACCTCCTACGAGCAGTACTTC,CASRPPGTGTSYEQYF
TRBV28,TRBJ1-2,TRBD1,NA,TGTGCCAGCAGTCGGACAGGGGGCCTGGGTGGCCACACCTTC,CASSRTGGLGGHTF
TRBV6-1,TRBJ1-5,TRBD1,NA,TGTGCCAGCAGTGGACCGACAGGGTCAAATTTGTTCAATCAGCCCCAGCATTTT,CASSGPTGSNLFNQPQHF
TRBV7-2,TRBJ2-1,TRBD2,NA,TGTGCCAGCAGCTCCCGGGAGGGCCGGTACAATGAGCAGTTCTTC,CASSSREGRYNEQFF
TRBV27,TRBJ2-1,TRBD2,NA,TGTGCCAGCAGTGCCGGGACTAGCGGGAACAATGAGCAGTTCTTC,CASSAGTSGNNEQFF
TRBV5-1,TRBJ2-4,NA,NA,TGCGCCAGCAGCTTGGGAAGCGGTGGAGGCAAAAACATTCAGTACTTC,CASSLGSGGGKNIQYF
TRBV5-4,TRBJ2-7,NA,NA,TGTGCCAGCAGCCGAGACCAGGTTACCTCCTACGAGCAGTACTTC,CASSRDQVTSYEQYF
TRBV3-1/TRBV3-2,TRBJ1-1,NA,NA,TGTGCCAGCAGCCCCACGGCCAGCGGGACTGAAGCTTTCTTT,CASSPTASGTEAFF
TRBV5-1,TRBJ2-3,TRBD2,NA,TGCGCCAGCAGCCTAGGACTAGCGGTCACAGATACGCAGTATTTT,CASSLGLAVTDTQYF
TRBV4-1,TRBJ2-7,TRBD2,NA,TGCGCCAGCAGCCCGACTAGCGGAGCATACGAGCAGTACTTC,CASSPTSGAYEQYF
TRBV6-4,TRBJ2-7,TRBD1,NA,TGTGCCAGCAGTGCAGAGACAGGGGCCTCCTACGAGCAGTACTTC,CASSAETGASYEQYF
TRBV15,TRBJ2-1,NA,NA,TGTGCCACCGAACCCGGCCCTAACGCGAGGGAGAGGGACAATGAGCAGTTCTTC,CATEPGPNARERDNEQFF
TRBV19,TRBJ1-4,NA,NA,TGTGCCAGTAGTACGCCCCTATACCGGGAGGCTGAAAAACTGTTTTTT,CASSTPLYREAEKLFF
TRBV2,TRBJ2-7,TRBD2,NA,TGTGCCAGCACTGAGATAGCGGGACTAGGCTACGAGCAGTACTTC,CASTEIAGLGYEQYF
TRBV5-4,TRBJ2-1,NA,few,TGTGCCAGCAGCTTGAACAGGGAGGGCGATGAGCAGTTCTTC,CASSLNREGDEQFF
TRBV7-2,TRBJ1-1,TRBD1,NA,TGTGCCAGCAGCTCCTCGACAGGGCCATGGAAAGCTTTCTTT,CASSSSTGPWKAFF
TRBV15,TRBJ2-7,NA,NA,TGTGCCACCAGCAGAGATCCGGCAGGGGCTTACGAGCAGTACTTC,CATSRDPAGAYEQYF
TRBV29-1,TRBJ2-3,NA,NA,TGCAGCGTTGAAGATGCGGGCAGTAAACTCACAGATACGCAGTATTTT,CSVEDAGSKLTDTQYF
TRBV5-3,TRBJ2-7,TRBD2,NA,TGTGCCAGAAGCCCCACGGGAGGGTCAGTGCAGTACTTC,CARSPTGGSVQYF
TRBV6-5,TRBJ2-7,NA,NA,TGTGCCAGCAGTCCCCAGGGCTGGGGTTACGAGCAGTACTTC,CASSPQGWGYEQYF
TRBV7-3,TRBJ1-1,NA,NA,TGTGCCAGCAGCCTCCCGGGATTTGGAGCTTTCTTT,CASSLPGFGAFF
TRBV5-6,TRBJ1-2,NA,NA,TGTGCCAGCAGCTTAAGGGGCAGGCCTTCTGGCTACACCTTC,CASSLRGRPSGYTF
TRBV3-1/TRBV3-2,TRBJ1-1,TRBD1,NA,TGTGCCAGCAGCCCGTGGACAGGGGAAAAGAACACTGAAGCTTTCTTT,CASSPWTGEKNTEAFF
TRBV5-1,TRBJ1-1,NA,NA,TGCGCCAGCAGAAGGGGTTCATCGAACACTGAAGCTTTCTTT,CASRRGSSNTEAFF
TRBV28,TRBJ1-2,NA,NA,TGTGCCAGCAGGGCTGCGGTTTATAACTATGGCTACACCTTC,CASRAAVYNYGYTF
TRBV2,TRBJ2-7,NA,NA,TGTGCCAGCAGTGAAGAAGTGACTTACGAGCAGTACTTC,CASSEEVTYEQYF
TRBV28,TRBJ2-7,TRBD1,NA,TGTGCCAGCAGTCTCCCGACAGGGGGCGGCTACGAGCAGTACTTC,CASSLPTGGGYEQYF
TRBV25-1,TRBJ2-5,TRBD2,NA,TGTGCCAGCAGCGCGGGAGGGCCGGGAGAGACCCAGTACTTC,CASSAGGPGETQYF
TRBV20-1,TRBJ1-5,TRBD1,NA,TGCAGTGCTAGTTTTGGGACAGATAGCAATCAGCCCCAGCATTTT,CSASFGTDSNQPQHF
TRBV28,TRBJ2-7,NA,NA,TGTGCCACCCGACAGGGAGGCGAGCAGTACTTC,CATRQGGEQYF
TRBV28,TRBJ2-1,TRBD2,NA,TGTGCCAGCAGTTTAATTAGCGGGAGGCACAATGAGCAGTTCTTC,CASSLISGRHNEQFF
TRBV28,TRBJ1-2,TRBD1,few,TGTGCCAGCCGGGACAGGGAAACGAATGGCTACACCTTC,CASRDRETNGYTF
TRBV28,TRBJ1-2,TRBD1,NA,TGTGCCAGCAGTTCCCGAGGGACAGGGATTCTACAGGCCTTC,CASSSRGTGILQAF
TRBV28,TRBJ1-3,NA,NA,TGTGCCAGCAGTCCCTCCAGGGGATCTGGAAACACCATATATTTT,CASSPSRGSGNTIYF
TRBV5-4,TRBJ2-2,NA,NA,TGTGCCAGCAGCCGGGATTCCCATGACGGGGAGCTGTTTTTT,CASSRDSHDGELFF
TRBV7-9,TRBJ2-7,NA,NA,TGTGCCAGCAGCCCGGGGGTTCTCTACGAGCAGTACTTC,CASSPGVLYEQYF
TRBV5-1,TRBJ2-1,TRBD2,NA,TGCGCCAGCAGCTTTCTAGCGGGTTTTTCCTACAATGAGCAGTTCTTC,CASSFLAGFSYNEQFF
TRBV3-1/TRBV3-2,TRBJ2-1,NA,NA,TGTGCCAGCAGCCGGAAAGGCGTTAGCCGTTCCTACAATGAGCAGTTCTTC,CASSRKGVSRSYNEQFF
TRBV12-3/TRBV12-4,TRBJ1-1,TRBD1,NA,TGTGCCAGCAGCACAGGGGGGGCTGAAGCTTTCTTT,CASSTGGAEAFF
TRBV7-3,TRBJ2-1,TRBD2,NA,TGTGCCAGCAGCTTAACTAGCGGGAGGGCCGGGAATGAGCAGTTCTTC,CASSLTSGRAGNEQFF
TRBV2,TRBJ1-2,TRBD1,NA,TGTGCCAGCAGTGGACACCCCCCGGGGCAGGGGGCTGGCTACACCTTC,CASSGHPPGQGAGYTF
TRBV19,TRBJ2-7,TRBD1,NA,TGTGCCAGTAGTGCGTCAGGGGGCAGCTCCTACGAGCAGTACTTC,CASSASGGSSYEQYF
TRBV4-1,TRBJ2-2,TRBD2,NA,TGCGCCAGCAGCCAACTAGCGGGAGTCACCGGGGAGCTGTTTTTT,CASSQLAGVTGELFF
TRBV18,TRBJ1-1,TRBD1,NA,TGTGCCAGCTCACCGTCAGGGGGAACAAACACTGAAGCTTTCTTT,CASSPSGGTNTEAFF